This T cell receptor (beta chain) was sequenced during a study of OX40 agonist ivuxolimab in advanced cancers. The overall study: Ivuxolimab was delivered to patients intravenously every 2 weeks at doses spanning 0.01 to 10 mg/kg. Study observations and caveats: The study found that CD8+ T cells averaged more expanded clones than CD4+. Still undetermined is the antigen specificity of the expanded peripheral T cells. Individuals who were partial responders at 0.1-3.0 mg/kg had clonal expansion that ranked among the lowest.

The table came from immunoSEQ multiplex PCR; TCRdb's copy has only in-frame clones and leaves some out. This table holds nearly 80,000 clones, 80% to 95% found once. In the case of this clone: Antigen unknown.

Specimen: CD4+ or CD8+ T cells sorted from blood, collected in a trial of the OX40 agonist ivuxolimab. The clonotype was recovered from an adult with an advanced solid tumor such as melanoma, head and neck, liver or kidney cancer.

CDR3 nucleotide sequence: TGTGCCAGCAGTTACGGGGGAGGACTGTTTTTT. It encodes CASSYGGGLFF. The gene calls are TRBV6-6 and TRBJ1-4, with D maybe TRBD1 (5 bases). Germline V gene lookup returns CDR1 MNHNY and CDR2 SVGAGI (reference sequence). The CDR3 is 11 amino acids. V lost 2 bases and J 13 bases, leaving 8 bases between the germline ends.